The clone carrying this T cell receptor beta chain was detected many times. TCRdb used MiXCR to reprocess the reads, holding one entry per CDR3 protein. The profile shows 200,000 to 250,000 distinct CDR3 sequences, under 30% of them singletons. This entry is derived from a study of kidney transplant recipient with SARS-CoV-2 infection. The V gene end was trimmed by 5 bases and the J gene end by 3 bases; junction bases not matched to a gene: 6. CDR3 length: 13 amino acids. The germline V gene encodes CDR1 GTSNPN and CDR2 SVGIG (reference sequence). This TCR derives from a male patient aged 30 to 40 who had COVID-19 and was a kidney transplant recipient. Some T cells may arise from the graft donor. V and J are TRBV30 and TRBJ2-7; 8 bases are shared with TRBD1. Sequencing used a blood sample, obtained at baseline and on day 111 from a kidney transplant recipient. The DNA for the CDR3 is TGTGCCTGGTCCGGGACAGGCTACTACGAGCAGTACTTC. Protein: CAWSGTGYYEQYF.